Presented here are 22 T cell receptor beta chains from one specimen sequenced in a study of CD8+CD57+ T cells in acquired aplastic anemia. According to the study, genomic DNA was the template for TCR beta VDJ and CDR3 profiling. From the reads, TCRdb called clonotypes with MiXCR, one entry per CDR3 protein. This sample carries under 350,000 distinct CDR3 sequences, approximately 58% of them seen once, and the ten largest clones take around 1.3%. Patients chosen for sequencing had CD8+CD57+ cells that had expanded, as shown by flow cytometry. The sample was sorted CD4+, CD8+, or CD8+CD57+ T cells (not recorded which) from PBMCs. These TCRs come from a human donor with aplastic anemia.

The chain links TRBV9 to TRBJ1-6; D is ambiguous. From germline, CDR1 is SGDLS and CDR2 YYNGEE. This CDR3 contains 14 residues. V was clipped by 1 base and J by 5 bases, with 7 bases between them. For the CDR3, the DNA is TGTGCCAGCAGCGTACGGCAGGATAATTCACCCCTCCACTTT. This sequence encodes CASSVRQDNSPLHF. The entire variable domain, with the rest obtained from reference TRBV9 and TRBJ1-6, is as follows: DSGVTQTPKHLITATGQRVTLRCSPRSGDLSVYWYQQSLDQGLQFLIQYYNGEERAKGNILERFSAQQFPDLHSELNLSSLELGDSALYFCASSVRQDNSPLHFGNGTRLTVT.

This clonotype was picked up many times. V usage is TRBV6-1 and J usage is TRBJ1-5, with D possibly matching TRBD1 (6 bases). The V end lost 7 bases, the J end lost 4 bases, and 23 bases lay between the germline ends. CDR3 length equals 17 residues. The germline CDR1 and CDR2 sequences are MNHNS and SASEGT. This CDR3 reads CASTTSPTGRLNQPQHF. In DNA form, the CDR3 reads TGTGCCAGCACAACGAGCCCTACAGGGCGGTTAAATCAGCCCCAGCATTTT.

The chain links TRBV7-9 to TRBJ2-5; D is possibly TRBD1 or TRBD2 (6 bases each). The CDR3 has 15 residues. CDR1 SEHNR and CDR2 FQNEAQ come from the germline V gene (reference sequence). V shed 1 base and J shed 9 bases, with 18 bases lying between them. In DNA form, the CDR3 reads TGTGCCAGCAGCTTAGGGGGGGCACTGAGTCAGCCCCAGTACTTC. This sequence encodes CASSLGGALSQPQYF.

The chain joins TRBV7-9 to TRBJ1-1, with 12 bases identical to TRBD1. Trimming cost V 7 bases and J 11 bases; bases outside gene matches: 11. This CDR3 contains 14 residues. Germline-derived CDR1 and CDR2 are SEHNR and FQNEAQ (reference sequence). The DNA of the CDR3 is TGTGCCAGCAACGTAGGGACAGGGGGCTTACAGGCTTTCTTT. As protein: CASNVGTGGLQAFF.

There are many counts of this clonotype. The V gene is TRBV5-1, the J gene TRBJ2-1; 11 nucleotides line up with TRBD2. CDR3 length: 16 residues. Germline V gene lookup returns CDR1 SGHRS and CDR2 YFSETQ. J was trimmed by 5 bases and V by 3 bases; bases with no gene match: 7. The CDR3 spells CASSSTGTSGDNEQFF. CDR3 in DNA: TGCGCCAGCAGCTCGACCGGGACTAGCGGAGACAATGAGCAGTTCTTC.

The V gene is TRBV7-2, the J gene TRBJ2-1; 14 bases map to TRBD2. This CDR3 is 14 amino acids long. Germline V CDR1 and CDR2: SGHTA, FQGNSA. V was pared by 5 bases and J by 10 bases, with 4 bases of the junction left unmatched. CDR3 coding DNA: TGTGCCAGCAGCGCCCGGACTAGCGGGAGGGAGCAGTTCTTC. As protein: CASSARTSGREQFF.

This clonotype was observed at least ten times. A read error may be the cause here, since a much bigger clone is one base away. V usage is TRBV7-3 and J usage is TRBJ2-1, with a possible D match to TRBD2 (5 bases). This CDR3 has 14 residues. The germline gives CDR1 SGHTA, CDR2 FQGTGA. CDR3 residues: CASSLGSSYNGQFF. The CDR3, as DNA: TGTGCCAGCAGCTTAGGGAGCTCCTACAATGGGCAGTTCTTC.

The chain recombines TRBV10-3 with TRBJ1-2; D call uncertain. V gave up 3 bases and J gave up 7 bases, with 15 bases separating them. Germline CDR1 and CDR2: ENHRY and SYGVKD. The length of the CDR3 is 14 residues. The chain's CDR3 is CAISDRGAGFGYTF. CDR3 bases: TGTGCCATCAGTGATCGGGGTGCGGGGTTTGGCTACACCTTC.

This chain connects TRBV5-1 to TRBJ2-7; weak D call: TRBD2 (6 bases). Trimming cost V 4 bases and J 0 bases, with 17 bases left between them. The length of the CDR3 is 16 residues. The germline gives CDR1 SGHRS, CDR2 YFSETQ. For the CDR3, the DNA is TGCGCCAGCAGCCTGAGTCCCGGGGACTCCTCCTACGAGCAGTACTTC. This sequence encodes CASSLSPGDSSYEQYF.

V is TRBV15 and J is TRBJ2-7, with a weak D call TRBD2 (5 bases). Germline V lookup: CDR1 LNHNV, CDR2 YYDKDF (reference sequence). V was trimmed by 5 bases and J by 3 bases, leaving 20 bases between them. This CDR3 has 16 amino acids. The CDR3 DNA reads TGTGCCACCAGCTCAAGGAGGAACAGAGAGGGCTACGAGCAGTACTTC. Encoded protein: CATSSRRNREGYEQYF. Full variable domain (missing parts from reference TRBV15 and TRBJ2-7): DAMVIQNPRYQVTQFGKPVTLSCSQTLNHNVMYWYQQKSSQAPKLLFHYYDKDFNNEADTPDNFQSRRPNTSFCFLDIRSPGLGDTAMYLCATSSRRNREGYEQYFGPGTRLTVT.

The sample holds a few counts of this clonotype. The J gene is TRBJ1-2, the V gene TRBV24-1; D may be TRBD1 (5 bases). This CDR3 has 14 residues. The V gene's germline CDR1 is KGHDR and CDR2 SFDVKD. V lost 4 bases and J 2 bases, leaving 10 bases between the germline ends. CDR3 loop: CATSEGRENYGYTF. In DNA form, the CDR3 reads TGTGCCACCAGTGAGGGCAGGGAGAACTATGGCTACACCTTC.

This clonotype showed up many times. The V gene is TRBV6-6, the J gene TRBJ2-3; 12 bases align to TRBD2. With 5 bases clipped from V and 3 bases from J, the junction kept 6 bases outside the gene matches. The CDR3 length is 16 residues. Germline V gene lookup returns CDR1 MNHNY and CDR2 SVGAGI (reference sequence). The CDR3 sequence: CASSQTSGRRTDTQYF. CDR3 DNA sequence: TGTGCCAGCAGTCAGACTAGCGGGAGAAGAACAGATACGCAGTATTTT.

This clonotype has just one count. The V call is TRBV19, the J call TRBJ1-3; D perhaps matches TRBD1 (5 bases). This CDR3 contains 16 residues. Germline V lookup: CDR1 LNHDA, CDR2 SQIVND (reference sequence). Trimming left V 5 bases short and J 0 bases short, with 14 bases between. The CDR3 spells CASSLTGLRSGNTIYF. The DNA of the CDR3 is TGTGCCAGTAGTTTAACGGGACTCCGCTCTGGAAACACCATATATTTT.

The V call is TRBV6-6, the J call TRBJ2-1, with D hard to call. This CDR3 contains 13 residues. V gave up 4 bases and J gave up 10 bases, with 14 bases separating them. CDR1 MNHNY and CDR2 SVGAGI come from the germline V gene (reference sequence). CDR3 region: CASSWSISGEQFF. The CDR3 DNA follows: TGTGCCAGCAGTTGGTCGATCTCTGGAGAGCAGTTCTTC.

There are many counts of this clonotype. The rearrangement joins TRBV10-3 to TRBJ2-7; 15 bases are a match to TRBD2. The J segment lost 7 bases and the V segment lost 6 bases, leaving 10 bases of the junction unmatched. The CDR3 is 16 residues long. Per germline, CDR1 ENHRY and CDR2 SYGVKD. The CDR3 DNA follows: TGTGCCATCAGCCAAGGACTAGCGGGGGGGTCTAGGGAGCAGTACTTC. This translates into CAISQGLAGGSREQYF.

This clonotype showed up just a few times. The chain recombines TRBV24-1 with TRBJ1-2, with 7 positions matching TRBD1. Germline trimming cut 5 bases from V and 0 bases from J; bases unmatched to any gene: 14. Germline V gene sequence: CDR1 KGHDR, CDR2 SFDVKD. The CDR3 is made up of 18 amino acids. The chain's CDR3 is CATSGAWGQPSPNYGYTF. DNA of the CDR3: TGTGCCACCAGTGGGGCCTGGGGACAGCCTAGTCCTAACTATGGCTACACCTTC.

The rearrangement joins TRBV9 to TRBJ1-2; possibly TRBD1 for D (5 bases). Looked up from germline, CDR1 is SGDLS and CDR2 is YYNGEE. The CDR3 has 14 residues. Trimming shortened V by 4 bases and J by 3 bases, and 13 bases separated the two germline ends. CDR3 nucleotides: TGTGCCAGCAGCCAAGACCAGGGTTACTATGGCTACACCTTC. It specifies CASSQDQGYYGYTF.

The table lists this clonotype with many counts. The gene calls are TRBV6-5 and TRBJ2-4; possible D gene TRBD1, 6 bases. Trimming cost V 5 bases and J 8 bases, with 13 bases left between them. In germline, CDR1 is MNHEY, CDR2 SVGAGI. The CDR3 length is 13 residues. The CDR3, as DNA: TGTGCCAGCAGTCCCACAGGGTATTACATTCAGTACTTC. Amino acids: CASSPTGYYIQYF.

There are many counts of this clonotype. The rearrangement joins TRBV25-1 to TRBJ1-2; D is unclear. V lost 5 bases and J 6 bases, leaving 22 bases between the germline ends. This CDR3 comprises 16 residues. The germline gives CDR1 MGHDK, CDR2 SYGVNS. CDR3 bases: TGTGCCAGCAGTCCCCCAGTGGGGAGTGGCGGTGATGGCTACACCTTC. It specifies CASSPPVGSGGDGYTF.

This chain connects TRBV29-1 to TRBJ2-2, with D tentatively TRBD1 (6 bases). Per the germline V gene, CDR1 is SQVTM and CDR2 is ANQGSEA. This CDR3 comprises 14 residues. V was shortened by 4 bases and J by 3 bases, with 12 bases between the two germline ends. The CDR3 bases are TGCAGCGTTGCGAGGGGGACGGACACCGGGGAGCTGTTTTTT. Translation: CSVARGTDTGELFF.

The chain employs TRBV29-1 and TRBJ2-3; 9 bases are shared with TRBD1. The J segment lost 6 bases and the V segment lost 4 bases, leaving 8 bases of the junction unmatched. Germline V gene data show CDR1 as SQVTM and CDR2 as ANQGSEA. This CDR3 contains 14 residues. CDR3 nucleotides: TGCAGCGTTGGCCCGGGACAGGGTAAGGATACGCAGTATTTT. Residues: CSVGPGQGKDTQYF.

V gene TRBV7-9 combines with J gene TRBJ2-2, with TRBD2 matching 12 bases. CDR1 SEHNR and CDR2 FQNEAQ come from the germline V gene (reference sequence). This CDR3 is 15 amino acids long. The trim removed 8 bases at V and 2 bases at J, leaving 3 bases unmatched. CDR3 residues: CASVGLAGNTGELFF. The CDR3, as DNA: TGTGCCAGCGTAGGACTAGCGGGAAACACCGGGGAGCTGTTTTTT.